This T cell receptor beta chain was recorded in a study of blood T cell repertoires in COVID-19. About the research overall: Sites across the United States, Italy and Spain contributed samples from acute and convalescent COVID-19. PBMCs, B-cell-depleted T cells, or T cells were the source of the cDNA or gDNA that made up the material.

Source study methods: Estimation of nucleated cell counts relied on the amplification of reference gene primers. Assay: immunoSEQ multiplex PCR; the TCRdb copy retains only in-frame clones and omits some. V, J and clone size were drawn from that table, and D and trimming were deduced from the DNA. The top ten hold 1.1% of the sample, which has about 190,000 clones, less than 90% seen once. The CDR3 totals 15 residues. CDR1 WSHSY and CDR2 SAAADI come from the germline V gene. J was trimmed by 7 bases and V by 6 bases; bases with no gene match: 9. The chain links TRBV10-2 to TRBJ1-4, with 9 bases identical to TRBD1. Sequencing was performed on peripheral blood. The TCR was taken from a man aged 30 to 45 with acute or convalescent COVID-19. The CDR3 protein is CASRPGQGPSEKLFF. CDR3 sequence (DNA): TGCGCCAGCAGACCGGGACAGGGCCCTAGTGAAAAACTGTTTTTT.